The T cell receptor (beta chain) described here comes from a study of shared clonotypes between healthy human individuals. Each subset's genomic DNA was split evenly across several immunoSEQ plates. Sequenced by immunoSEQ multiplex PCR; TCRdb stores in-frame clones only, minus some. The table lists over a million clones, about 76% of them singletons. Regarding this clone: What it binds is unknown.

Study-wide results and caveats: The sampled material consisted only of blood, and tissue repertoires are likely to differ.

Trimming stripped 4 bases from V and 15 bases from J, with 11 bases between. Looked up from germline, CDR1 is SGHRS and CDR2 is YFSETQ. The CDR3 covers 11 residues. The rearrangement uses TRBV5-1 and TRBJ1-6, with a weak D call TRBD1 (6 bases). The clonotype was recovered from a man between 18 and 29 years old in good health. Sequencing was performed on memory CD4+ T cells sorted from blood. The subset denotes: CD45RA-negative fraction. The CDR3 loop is CASSIRDILHF. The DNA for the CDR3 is TGCGCCAGCAGCATCCGGGACATCCTCCACTTT.